The 12 T cell receptor beta chains in this list originate from one sample, sequenced in a study of regulatory T cells in long-lasting Graves disease. Stated time point: newly diagnosed GD, antithyroid drugs for less than 3 months. PBMC-extracted RNA yielded the TCR library. According to the study, TCR beta libraries were built with iRepertoire HTBI primers and CDR3-region Arm-PCR. TCRdb redid the calling of the multiplex PCR reads with MiXCR, one entry per CDR3 protein. The table lists roughly 320,000 distinct CDR3 sequences, 16% of them singletons. In addition, the sample was reused for a study of T cells in Graves' hyperthyroidism and ophthalmopathy.

The specimen comprised peripheral blood mononuclear cells (PBMCs), sampled at new diagnosis, from a patient treated with antithyroid drugs. The receptors shown here come from a man aged 40-50 years with Graves disease.

V is TRBV5-1 and J is TRBJ2-1; D is uncertain. Germline V gene data show CDR1 as SGHRS and CDR2 as YFSETQ. This CDR3 is built from 14 residues. Trimming took 1 base from V and 13 from J, leaving 18 bases between them. The CDR3 region is CASSLRTDQSLQFF. CDR3 DNA: TGCGCCAGCAGCTTGAGGACGGACCAGTCCCTCCAGTTCTTC.

V and J are TRBV29-1 and TRBJ1-1, with unresolved D. The CDR3 is 14 amino acids. Germline V lookup: CDR1 SQVTM, CDR2 ANQGSEA. The V and J ends lost 4 bases and 0 bases respectively, with 12 bases between them. CDR3 sequence (DNA): TGCAGCGTTGTGGGCCAGCTATTGAACACTGAAGCTTTCTTT. Residues: CSVVGQLLNTEAFF.

In this sample, this clonotype turned up many times. This sequence joins TRBV7-2 and TRBJ1-5; 7 bases match TRBD1. The CDR3 sequence is 17 residues long. Losses at the gene ends were 5 bases for V and 0 bases for J; bases not matched to a gene: 10. Germline V CDR1 and CDR2: SGHTA, FQGNSA. The CDR3 nucleotides are TGTGCCAGCAGCCTGGCCCGGGACAGTTATAGCAATCAGCCCCAGCATTTT. Its translation: CASSLARDSYSNQPQHF.

This clonotype was picked up many times. V is TRBV10-3 and J is TRBJ1-2, with D unclear. The ends were cut back, 3 bases at V and 1 base at J, with 12 bases in the middle. The CDR3 runs to 15 residues. From germline, CDR1 is ENHRY and CDR2 SYGVKD. CDR3 in amino acids: CAISETAGVNYGYTF. The CDR3 region has the DNA TGTGCCATCAGTGAAACGGCAGGTGTTAACTATGGCTACACCTTC.

This clonotype occurred a few times. V and J are TRBV3-1 and TRBJ2-7; either TRBD1 or TRBD2 may fit D (5 bases each). Deletions cut 5 bases from V and 1 base from J, with 15 bases between. Germline assignment: CDR1 LGHDT and CDR2 YNNKEL (reference sequence). CDR3 size: 15 residues. Written as DNA, the CDR3 is TGTGCCAGCAGCGTAGGGGAAGGGAGTTCCTACGAGCAGTACTTC. Translation: CASSVGEGSSYEQYF.

This clonotype has at least ten counts. The chain is built from TRBV30 and TRBJ2-2; 8 positions agree with TRBD1. Germline lookup yields CDR1 GTSNPN and CDR2 SVGIG (reference sequence). This CDR3 comprises 16 residues. Unmatched junction bases numbered 10, after V lost 3 bases and J lost 4 bases. DNA of the CDR3: TGTGCCTGGAGCGACCTTACAGGGGGGTTCACCGGGGAGCTGTTTTTT. It codes for CAWSDLTGGFTGELFF.

This chain joins TRBV9 and TRBJ2-1; D gene unclear. The CDR3 spans 13 residues. V lost 0 bases to trimming and J lost 10 bases, with 11 bases between them. Germline assignment: CDR1 SGDLS and CDR2 YYNGEE. Here the CDR3 reads CASSVAPKAEQFF. In DNA form, the CDR3 reads TGTGCCAGCAGCGTAGCCCCAAAAGCGGAGCAGTTCTTC.

The chain is built from TRBV9 and TRBJ2-7; D gene ambiguous. Germline V CDR1 and CDR2: SGDLS, YYNGEE. The V gene lost 0 bases and the J gene lost 3 bases, with 13 bases spanning the gap. This CDR3 has 15 amino acids. The CDR3 DNA reads as TGTGCCAGCAGCGTAGCTGCGGCAGGAATCTACGAGCAGTACTTC. Translating gives CASSVAAAGIYEQYF.

In this sample, this clonotype turned up once. V and J are TRBV12-3 or TRBV12-4 and TRBJ2-7; 8 bases align to TRBD1. This CDR3 region has 14 residues. V lost 6 bases, J lost 4 bases, and 8 bases stayed unmatched. DNA for the CDR3: TGTGCCAGCAGGCCTACAGGGGGGACGTACGAGCAGTACTTC. Translation: CASRPTGGTYEQYF.

The chain uses TRBV9 and TRBJ2-5; TRBD2 agrees at 10 bases. V trimming: 0 bases; J trimming: 2 bases; junction bases outside the gene matches: 7. The CDR3 contains 17 residues. Germline V CDR1 and CDR2: SGDLS, YYNGEE. The CDR3: CASSVGVLAGRQETQYF. The CDR3 nucleotides are TGTGCCAGCAGCGTAGGGGTACTAGCGGGACGACAAGAGACCCAGTACTTC.

This clonotype was counted at least ten times. The genes are TRBV6-5 and TRBJ2-3, with a tentative D call TRBD1 (5 bases). Germline CDR1 and CDR2: MNHEY and SVGAGI. The CDR3 length is 14 residues. Trimming took off 4 bases at V and 2 bases at J, with 10 bases between the two ends. CDR3 coding DNA: TGTGCCAGCAGTTCAACAGGCGTCACAGATACGCAGTATTTT. It yields the protein CASSSTGVTDTQYF.

A remark on this clonotype: A read error is possible here, since a much larger clone lies one base away. This sequence joins TRBV2 and TRBJ1-1; D call uncertain. The V and J ends lost 3 bases and 6 bases respectively, with 20 bases between them. The CDR3 sequence is 16 residues long. The germline V gene encodes CDR1 SNHLY and CDR2 FYNNEI. The CDR3 spells CASSDSWAGDNAEAFF. In DNA, the CDR3 is TGTGCCAGCAGTGACAGTTGGGCAGGAGACAACGCTGAAGCTTTCTTT.